What follows are 10 T cell receptor beta chains derived from one specimen sequenced in a study of blood T cells in healthy people across ages. For the second PCR, which ran for about 7 to 12 cycles, a sample-barcoded 5' primer and a J-beta primer mix were used. MiXCR, run by TCRdb on the 5' RACE reads, gives a single entry per CDR3 protein. Of more than 700,000 distinct CDR3 sequences in the sample, about 42% were seen once. The sequenced material came from blood. Receptors originate from an elderly man in good health.

This sequence joins TRBV3-1 and TRBJ2-1, with TRBD2 matching over 9 bases. This CDR3 has 16 residues. Looked up from germline, CDR1 is LGHDT and CDR2 is YNNKEL (reference sequence). The trim removed 3 bases at V and 7 bases at J, leaving 10 bases unmatched. This CDR3 is CASSHPRRAGGNEQFF. The CDR3 coding sequence is TGTGCCAGCAGCCATCCGAGACGAGCGGGGGGTAATGAGCAGTTCTTC.

The chain has TRBV7-3 and TRBJ2-3; 13 positions agree with TRBD2. J lost 3 bases, V lost 5 bases, and 5 bases had no gene match. Germline lookup yields CDR1 SGHTA and CDR2 FQGTGA. This CDR3 comprises 16 residues. The CDR3 nucleotides are TGTGCCAGCAGCCCTGGGACTAGCGGGAATACAGATACGCAGTATTTT. Protein sequence: CASSPGTSGNTDTQYF.

The chain uses TRBV9 and TRBJ2-7; TRBD2 matches at 8 bases. V lost 0 bases to trimming and J lost 6 bases; unmatched junction nucleotides: 5. CDR1 SGDLS and CDR2 YYNGEE come from the germline V gene. This CDR3 region has 14 residues. The CDR3 DNA reads TGTGCCAGCAGCGTAGAGCGGGAGTGGCGCGAGCAGTACTTC. Its protein product is CASSVEREWREQYF.

In regard to this clonotype: This may be a read error, as it is one base from a much larger clone. This sequence joins TRBV2 and TRBJ2-5, with a tentative D call TRBD1 (6 bases). Germline V gene sequence: CDR1 SNHLY, CDR2 FYNNEI. Trimming removed 3 bases from V and 11 bases from J, with 19 bases in between. The length of the CDR3 is 14 residues. Here the CDR3 DNA reads TGTGCCAGCAGTGATCAGGGGAGTCGCGATGAGCAGTACTTC. This translates into CASSDQGSRDEQYF.

This chain uses TRBV7-9 with TRBJ2-7, with a tentative D call TRBD2 (5 bases). There are 14 residues in the CDR3. CDR1 and CDR2 (germline): SEHNR, FQNEAQ (reference sequence). The V end lost 2 bases, the J end lost 4 bases, and 12 bases lay between the germline ends. CDR3 residues: CASSLSSARYEQYF. CDR3 sequence (DNA): TGTGCCAGCAGCTTAAGTAGCGCTCGGTACGAGCAGTACTTC. The full variable domain, in which reference TRBV7-9 and TRBJ2-7 provide the parts outside the CDR3, is DTGVSQNPRHKITKRGQNVTFRCDPISEHNRLYWYRQTLGQGPEFLTYFQNEAQLEKSRLLSDRFSAERPKGSFSTLEIQRTEQGDSAMYLCASSLSSARYEQYFGPGTRLTVT.

A few counts support this clonotype. The chain links TRBV5-1 to TRBJ2-5; D not resolved. Germline lookup yields CDR1 SGHRS and CDR2 YFSETQ. This CDR3 region has 14 residues. Trimming stripped 2 bases from V and 0 bases from J, with 8 bases between. CDR3 nucleotides: TGCGCCAGCAGCTTCCTGGACCACCAAGAGACCCAGTACTTC. It is translated as CASSFLDHQETQYF.

This clonotype showed up just once. The rearrangement uses TRBV20-1 and TRBJ2-5, with 13 bases aligning to TRBD2. The CDR3 spans 14 residues. The trim removed 5 bases at V and 5 bases at J, leaving 5 bases unmatched. Germline V gene data show CDR1 as DFQATT and CDR2 as SNEGSKA (reference sequence). As DNA, the CDR3 is TGCAGTGCTGGAGGGACTAGCGGGGTGGAGACCCAGTACTTC. Protein product: CSAGGTSGVETQYF.

This clonotype was observed a few times. This sequence joins TRBV24-1 and TRBJ2-1; 8 nucleotides agree with TRBD2. The CDR3 spans 17 residues. The V segment lost 5 bases and the J segment 6 bases; nucleotides outside the gene matches: 14. CDR1 KGHDR and CDR2 SFDVKD come from the germline V gene. CDR3 coding DNA: TGTGCCACCAGTGCCCCTTTTCGCGGGGGGACGAGCAATGAGCAGTTCTTC. This sequence encodes CATSAPFRGGTSNEQFF.

This clonotype was picked up a small number of times. The chain joins TRBV20-1 to TRBJ2-3; TRBD2 agrees at 7 bases. This CDR3 contains 17 residues. Germline CDR1 is DFQATT and CDR2 is SNEGSKA (reference sequence). Trimming cost V 0 bases and J 0 bases; bases outside gene matches: 9. The CDR3 bases are TGCAGTGCTAGAGATCTAGGGGAGGGATGGAGCACAGATACGCAGTATTTT. Amino acids: CSARDLGEGWSTDTQYF.

This CDR3 is CSVKFGGPEQFF. CDR3 sequence (DNA): TGCAGCGTTAAATTTGGGGGCCCTGAGCAGTTCTTC. V is TRBV29-1 and J is TRBJ2-1; D is perhaps TRBD1 (6 bases). V lost 5 bases and J 9 bases, leaving 14 bases between the germline ends. CDR1 SQVTM and CDR2 ANQGSEA come from the germline V gene. The length of the CDR3 is 12 residues.